This T cell receptor beta chain is from a study of T cell clones after liver transplantation. Study overall: TCRbeta sequencing after a pre-transplant mixed lymphocyte reaction identified graft-donor-reactive clones, later tracked in post-transplant blood.

The germline V gene encodes CDR1 MGHRA and CDR2 YSYEKL. The V gene lost 1 base and the J gene lost 0 bases, with 6 bases spanning the gap. CDR3 length: 14 amino acids. Clones were sequenced by immunoSEQ multiplex PCR, and TCRdb holds only the in-frame ones, with some missing. Of some 80,000 clones in the sample, around four fifths were seen once. This rearrangement joins TRBV4-1 to TRBJ2-5; D could derive from TRBD1 or TRBD2 (5 bases each). The TCR sequence derives from a human patient who received a liver transplant. Some T cells may be graft donor cells. The sample was CD4+ T cells from blood, taken about 50 months after liver transplant. The DNA for the CDR3 is TGCGCCAGCAGCCAAGGGGGGAACCAAGAGACCCAGTACTTC. It translates to CASSQGGNQETQYF.